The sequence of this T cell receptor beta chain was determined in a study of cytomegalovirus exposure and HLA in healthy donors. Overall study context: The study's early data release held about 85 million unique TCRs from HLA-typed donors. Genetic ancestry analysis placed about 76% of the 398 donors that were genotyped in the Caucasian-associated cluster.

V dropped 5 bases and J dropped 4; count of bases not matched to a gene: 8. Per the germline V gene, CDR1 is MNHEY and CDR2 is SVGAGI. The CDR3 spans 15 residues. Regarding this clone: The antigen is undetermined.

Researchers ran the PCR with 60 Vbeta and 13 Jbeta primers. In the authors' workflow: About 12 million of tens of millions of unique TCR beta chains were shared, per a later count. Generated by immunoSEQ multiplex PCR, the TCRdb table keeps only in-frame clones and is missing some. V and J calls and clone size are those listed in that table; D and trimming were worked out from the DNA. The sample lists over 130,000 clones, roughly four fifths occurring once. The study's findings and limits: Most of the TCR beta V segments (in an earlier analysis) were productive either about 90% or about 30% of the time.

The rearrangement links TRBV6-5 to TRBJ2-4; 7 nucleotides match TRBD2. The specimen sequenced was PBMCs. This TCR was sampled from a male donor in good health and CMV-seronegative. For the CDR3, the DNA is TGTGCCAGCAGTCCGGGGTGGGGGGGTAAAAACATTCAGTACTTC. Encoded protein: CASSPGWGGKNIQYF.